This T cell receptor beta chain emerged from a study of blood T cell repertoires in COVID-19. Study summary: The United States, Italy and Spain provided the acute and convalescent COVID-19 samples. PBMCs, B-cell-depleted T cells, or T cells were the source of the cDNA or gDNA that made up the material.

Cohort allocation depended upon clinical history that participants reported. Recovered status in Cohort 3 required two negative PCRs, clearance, or symptom resolution. This clone appeared once. Assay used: immunoSEQ multiplex PCR; TCRdb lists only in-frame clones, some missing. The data show 200,000 to 250,000 clones, with approximately 80% seen just once and 15% held by the top ten. Trimming removed 6 bases from V and 3 bases from J, with 8 bases in between. CDR1 is MNHEY and CDR2 is SVGAGI in the germline V gene. The CDR3 is made up of 12 amino acids. The chain links TRBV6-5 to TRBJ1-1; D possibly corresponds to TRBD1 (5 bases). Material for sequencing was PBMCs or T cells enriched from blood (not recorded which). This receptor was taken from a man in his forties who had recovered from COVID-19. The CDR3 coding sequence is TGTGCCAGCAGCGGGACTGACACTGAAGCTTTCTTT. It encodes CASSGTDTEAFF.